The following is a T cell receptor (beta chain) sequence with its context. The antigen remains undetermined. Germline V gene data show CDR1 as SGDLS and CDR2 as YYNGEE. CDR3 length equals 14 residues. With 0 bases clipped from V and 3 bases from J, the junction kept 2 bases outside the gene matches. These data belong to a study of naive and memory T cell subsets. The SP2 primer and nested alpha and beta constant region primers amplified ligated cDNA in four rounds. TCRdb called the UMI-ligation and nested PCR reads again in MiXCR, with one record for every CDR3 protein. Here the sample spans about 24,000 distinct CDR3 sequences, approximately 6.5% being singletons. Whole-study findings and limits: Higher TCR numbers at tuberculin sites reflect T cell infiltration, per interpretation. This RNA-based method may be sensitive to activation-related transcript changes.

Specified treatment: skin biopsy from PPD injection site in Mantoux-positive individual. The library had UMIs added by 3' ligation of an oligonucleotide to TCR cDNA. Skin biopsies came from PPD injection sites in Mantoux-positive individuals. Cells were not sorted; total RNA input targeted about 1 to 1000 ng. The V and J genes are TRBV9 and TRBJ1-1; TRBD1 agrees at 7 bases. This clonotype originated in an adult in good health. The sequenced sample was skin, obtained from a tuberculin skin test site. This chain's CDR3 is CASSVDTGDTEAFF. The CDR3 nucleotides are TGTGCCAGCAGCGTAGACACAGGGGACACTGAAGCTTTCTTT.